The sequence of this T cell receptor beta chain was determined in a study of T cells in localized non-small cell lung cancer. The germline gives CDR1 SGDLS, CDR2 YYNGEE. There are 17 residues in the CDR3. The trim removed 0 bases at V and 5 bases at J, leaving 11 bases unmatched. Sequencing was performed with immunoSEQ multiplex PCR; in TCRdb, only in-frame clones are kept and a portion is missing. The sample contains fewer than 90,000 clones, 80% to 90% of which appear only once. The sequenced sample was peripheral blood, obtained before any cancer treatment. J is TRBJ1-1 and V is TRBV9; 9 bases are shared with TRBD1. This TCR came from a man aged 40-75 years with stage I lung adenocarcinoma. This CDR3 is CASSVVKAETGGTEAFF. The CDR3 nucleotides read TGTGCCAGCAGCGTAGTAAAAGCTGAGACAGGGGGGACTGAAGCTTTCTTT.